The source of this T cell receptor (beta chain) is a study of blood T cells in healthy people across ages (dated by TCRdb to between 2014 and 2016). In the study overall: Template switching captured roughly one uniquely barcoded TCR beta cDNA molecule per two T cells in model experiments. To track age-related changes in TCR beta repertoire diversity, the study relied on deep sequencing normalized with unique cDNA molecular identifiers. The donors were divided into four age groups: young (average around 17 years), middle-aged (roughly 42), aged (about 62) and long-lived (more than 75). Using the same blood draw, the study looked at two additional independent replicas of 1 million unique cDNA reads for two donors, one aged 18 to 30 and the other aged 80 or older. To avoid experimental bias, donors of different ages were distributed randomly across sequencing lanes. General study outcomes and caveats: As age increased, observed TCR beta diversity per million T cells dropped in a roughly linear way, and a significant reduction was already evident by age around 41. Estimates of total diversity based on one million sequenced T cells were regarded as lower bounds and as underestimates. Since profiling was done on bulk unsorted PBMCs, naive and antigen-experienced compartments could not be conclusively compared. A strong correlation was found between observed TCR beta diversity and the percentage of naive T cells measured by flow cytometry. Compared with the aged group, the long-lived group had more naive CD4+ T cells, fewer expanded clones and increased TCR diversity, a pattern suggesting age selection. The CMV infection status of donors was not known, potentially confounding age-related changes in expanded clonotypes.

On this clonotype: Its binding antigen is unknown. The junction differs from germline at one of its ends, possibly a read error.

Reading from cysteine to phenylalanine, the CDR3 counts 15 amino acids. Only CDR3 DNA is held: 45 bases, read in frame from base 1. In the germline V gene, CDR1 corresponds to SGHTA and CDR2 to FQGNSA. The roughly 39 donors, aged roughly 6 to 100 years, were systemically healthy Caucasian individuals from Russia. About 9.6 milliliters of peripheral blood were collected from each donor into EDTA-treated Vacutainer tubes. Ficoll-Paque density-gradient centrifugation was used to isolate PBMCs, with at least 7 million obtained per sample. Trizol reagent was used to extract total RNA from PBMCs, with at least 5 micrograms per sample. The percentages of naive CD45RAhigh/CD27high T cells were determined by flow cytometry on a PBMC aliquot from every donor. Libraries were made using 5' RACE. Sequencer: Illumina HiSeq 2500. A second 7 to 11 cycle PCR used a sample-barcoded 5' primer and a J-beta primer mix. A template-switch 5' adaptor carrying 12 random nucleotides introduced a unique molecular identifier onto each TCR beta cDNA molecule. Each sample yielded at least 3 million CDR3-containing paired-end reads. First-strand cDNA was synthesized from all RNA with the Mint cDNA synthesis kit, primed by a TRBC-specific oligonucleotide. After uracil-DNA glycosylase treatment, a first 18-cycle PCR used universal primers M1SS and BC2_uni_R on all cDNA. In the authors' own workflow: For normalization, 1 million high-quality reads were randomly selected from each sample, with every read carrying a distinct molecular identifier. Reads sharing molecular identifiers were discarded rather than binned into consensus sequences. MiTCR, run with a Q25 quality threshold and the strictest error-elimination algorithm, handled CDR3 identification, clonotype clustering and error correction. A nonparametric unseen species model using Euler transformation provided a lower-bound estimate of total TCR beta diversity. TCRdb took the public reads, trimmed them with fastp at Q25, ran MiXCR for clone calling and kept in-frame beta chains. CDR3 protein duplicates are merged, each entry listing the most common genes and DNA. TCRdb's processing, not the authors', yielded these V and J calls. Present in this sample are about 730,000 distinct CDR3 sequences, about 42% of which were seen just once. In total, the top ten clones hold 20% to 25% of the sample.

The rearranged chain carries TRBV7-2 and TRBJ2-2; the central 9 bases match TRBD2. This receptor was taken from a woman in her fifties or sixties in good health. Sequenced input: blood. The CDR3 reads CAGSYLAGAHGELFF. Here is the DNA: TGTGCCGGCAGCTACTTAGCGGGGGCCCACGGGGAGCTGTTTTTT.